Below, one T cell receptor (beta chain) is given with its context. Antigen unknown. The sample belongs to a study of T cells expressing NK-cell markers. Study in general: Among the eight sequenced donors, seven tested HCMV-seropositive and one tested seronegative.

TCRdb re-called the 5' RACE reads; one entry per CDR3 protein, DNA not given. The specimen's table records around 380,000 distinct CDR3 sequences. CDR3 length equals 15 residues. Germline V gene lookup returns CDR1 ENHRY and CDR2 SYGVKD. Whole-study findings and limits: The CD3+CD56-NKG2C+ fraction was also led by these clonotypes in several donors.

V gene TRBV10-3 combines with J gene TRBJ1-1. Sequenced: blood T cells: a sorted CD56 or NKG2C T cell subset, CD4+ or CD8+ T cells, or bulk PBMC T cells (not recorded which). The clonotype originates from a woman aged 50 to 60 in good health. This CDR3 is CAISDSGIANTEAFF.